This TCR beta chain is from a study of cytomegalovirus exposure and HLA in healthy donors. Germline V CDR1 and CDR2: MDHEN, SYDVKM. Trimming took 6 bases from V and 7 from J, leaving 10 bases between them. The CDR3 runs 13 residues. This clone has a handful of counts. Its matching antigen is unknown. PCR employed 60 Vbeta and 13 Jbeta primers. The assay was immunoSEQ multiplex PCR, and TCRdb's table has in-frame clones only and misses some. The sample consists of about 110,000 clones, 76% of them appearing once. Study conclusions and caveats: It is likely that the observed cluster of highly shared sequence variants was a sequencing artifact.

Sequenced input: PBMCs. This TCR was recovered from a man between 35 and 55 years old in good health and CMV-seropositive. The chain links TRBV28 to TRBJ1-6, with D perhaps matching TRBD1 (6 bases). The CDR3 region has the DNA TGTGCCAGCAGCCAAACAGGGAATTCACCCCTCCACTTT. Translating gives CASSQTGNSPLHF.